The 30 T cell receptor beta chains listed next were all sequenced from one sample in a study of T cell repertoires in ileal Crohn's disease. Only in-frame clones appear in the TCRdb table, and some are missing; sequencing was by immunoSEQ multiplex PCR. The table includes roughly 7,000 clones, 80% to 95% detected once. The specimen sequenced was ileal tissue. Receptor source: an adult with Crohn's disease.

J is TRBJ1-4 and V is TRBV2; 8 bases line up with TRBD1. Germline trimming cut 8 bases from V and 8 bases from J; bases unmatched to any gene: 7. Germline values: CDR1 SNHLY, CDR2 FYNNEI. CDR3 length equals 13 residues. CDR3 sequence (DNA): TGTGCCAGCGGCCGGGACAGGACCGAAAAACTGTTTTTT. Translated, it gives CASGRDRTEKLFF.

The chain combines TRBV28 with TRBJ1-1; perhaps TRBD1 as D (6 bases). CDR1 and CDR2 from the germline V gene are MDHEN and SYDVKM. This CDR3 region has 14 residues. The V end lost 5 bases, the J end lost 10 bases, and 20 bases lay between the germline ends. The CDR3 spells CASSLWDNSRRAFF. The CDR3 DNA is TGTGCCAGCAGTCTCTGGGACAACTCAAGACGAGCTTTCTTT.

The rearrangement uses TRBV28 and TRBJ1-1, with unresolved D. V lost 7 bases and J 2 bases, leaving 14 bases between the germline ends. CDR1 MDHEN and CDR2 SYDVKM come from the germline V gene. The length of the CDR3 is 14 residues. The CDR3 sequence is CASTMGGSNTEAFF. DNA for the CDR3: TGTGCCAGCACTATGGGTGGGAGTAACACTGAAGCTTTCTTT.

The rearrangement joins TRBV28 to TRBJ2-7; 10 bases are a match to TRBD2. Losses at the gene ends were 3 bases for V and 7 bases for J; bases not matched to a gene: 9. The CDR3 loop spans 15 amino acids. Per the germline V gene, CDR1 is MDHEN and CDR2 is SYDVKM. The CDR3 is CASSLASGSTREQYF. In DNA, the CDR3 is TGTGCCAGCAGTTTGGCTAGCGGGAGCACTCGAGAGCAGTACTTC.

The rearrangement links TRBV28 to TRBJ1-1; a possible D gene is TRBD1 (6 bases). The CDR3 spans 12 residues. Trimming removed 6 bases at V and 10 bases at J, with 15 bases between. Germline CDR1 reads MDHEN; CDR2 reads SYDVKM. The chain's CDR3 is CASREQGVGAFF. Here the CDR3 DNA reads TGTGCCAGCAGGGAACAGGGAGTAGGAGCTTTCTTT.

The chain is built from TRBV28 and TRBJ2-7, with 7 nucleotides matching TRBD2. Unmatched junction bases numbered 6, after V lost 4 bases and J lost 9 bases. Germline V lookup: CDR1 MDHEN, CDR2 SYDVKM. The CDR3 has 12 amino acids. CDR3 loop: CASSSSGLRQYF. The DNA for the CDR3 is TGTGCCAGCAGTTCTAGCGGACTGAGGCAGTACTTC.

The chain recombines TRBV19 with TRBJ2-7, with a tentative D call TRBD2 (5 bases). The V end was cut by 6 bases, the J end by 4 bases, with 13 bases between. This CDR3 contains 13 residues. Germline assignment: CDR1 LNHDA and CDR2 SQIVND (reference sequence). CDR3 nucleotide sequence: TGTGCCAGTAGCCGGGTCGGCGGGTACGAGCAGTACTTC. Its protein is CASSRVGGYEQYF.

The chain has TRBV28 and TRBJ2-2, with 9 bases aligning to TRBD2. CDR3 length equals 15 residues. Trimming at V came to 6 bases and at J to 6 bases, leaving 8 bases not matched to a gene. Germline V gives CDR1 MDHEN, CDR2 SYDVKM. CDR3 nucleotide sequence: TGTGCCAGCAGAGCTCCCGTAGCGGGAGCCGGGGAGCTGTTTTTT. The encoded protein is CASRAPVAGAGELFF.

The chain employs TRBV9 and TRBJ1-2; TRBD1 is a possible D gene (6 bases). The CDR3 extends over 14 amino acids. V lost 0 bases and J lost 3, with 9 bases in between. Germline values: CDR1 SGDLS, CDR2 YYNGEE. CDR3 coding DNA: TGTGCCAGCAGCGTAGAACCAGGGGACTATGGCTACACCTTC. Translating it yields CASSVEPGDYGYTF.

The rearrangement links TRBV7-2 to TRBJ2-7; D is undetermined. The germline V gene has CDR1 SGHTA and CDR2 FQGNSA. The CDR3 spans 13 residues. V was cut by 2 bases and J by 3 bases, with 8 bases left in between. The CDR3 DNA sequence: TGTGCCAGCAGCTTACATCTAGTCTACGAGCAGTACTTC. This encodes CASSLHLVYEQYF.

This chain links TRBV29-1 with TRBJ2-5, with D possibly TRBD1 on 5 matching bases. The J call may be in error: the DNA end matches TRBJ2-7 better. CDR1 and CDR2 from the germline V gene are SQVTM and ANQGSEA. The CDR3 is 13 residues long. The CDR3 DNA reads TGCAGCGTACGGACGGACAAGCACTACGAGCAGTACTTC. As protein: CSVRTDKHYEQYF.

The V call is TRBV30, the J call TRBJ2-3, with a possible D match to TRBD1 (6 bases). From germline, CDR1 is GTSNPN and CDR2 SVGIG (reference sequence). The V end lost 1 base, the J end lost 3 bases, and 11 bases lay between the germline ends. The CDR3 is made up of 14 amino acids. CDR3 DNA: TGTGCCTGGAGTGGTACAGGGTCTACAGATACGCAGTATTTT. This translates into CAWSGTGSTDTQYF.

Note on this clone: A read error may account for a junction end that differs from germline. J is TRBJ2-7 and V is TRBV7-7; D is perhaps TRBD1 (5 bases). Germline V lookup: CDR1 SSHAT, CDR2 FNYEAQ (reference sequence). The CDR3 spans 13 residues. The CDR3 region is CASSWGGSYEQYF. The DNA for the CDR3 is TGTGCTAGCAGCTGGGGCGGTTCCTACGAGCAGTACTTC.

The chain has TRBV7-3 and TRBJ2-2; D may be TRBD2 (5 bases). Germline loops: CDR1 SGHTA, CDR2 FQGTGA. Trimming left V 2 bases short and J 7 bases short, with 11 bases between. There are 14 residues in the CDR3. CDR3 sequence: CASSLRLEGGELFF. In nucleotides, the CDR3 is TGTGCCAGCAGCTTACGGCTAGAGGGCGGGGAGCTGTTTTTT.

The genes are TRBV4-2 and TRBJ1-5; unclear D gene. The V gene's germline CDR1 is LGHNA and CDR2 YNFKEQ. V lost 0 bases to trimming and J lost 7 bases, with 16 bases between them. The CDR3 sequence is 16 residues long. This chain's CDR3 is CASSQDRASGGQPQHF. The CDR3 region has the DNA TGTGCCAGCAGCCAAGATCGGGCCTCAGGAGGGCAGCCCCAGCATTTT.

V and J are TRBV7-8 and TRBJ2-7, with D possibly TRBD2 on 6 matching bases. In germline, CDR1 is SGHVS, CDR2 FQNEAQ. The CDR3 totals 17 residues. V was cut by 1 base and J by 3 bases, with 19 bases left in between. This chain's CDR3 is CASSLGSGLLTLYEQYF. The CDR3 coding sequence is TGTGCCAGCAGCTTAGGATCGGGACTCCTTACACTCTACGAGCAGTACTTC.

The chain joins TRBV7-9 to TRBJ2-7, with a possible D match to TRBD1 (5 bases). The CDR3 loop spans 14 amino acids. Trimming pared 1 base from V and 3 bases from J, leaving 10 bases between. The V gene's germline CDR1 is SEHNR and CDR2 FQNEAQ (reference sequence). The CDR3 here is CASSLVMGLYEQYF. In DNA form, the CDR3 reads TGTGCCAGCAGCTTAGTCATGGGGCTCTACGAGCAGTACTTC.

The CDR3 reads CASSEGSGLSSYEQYF. In DNA, the CDR3 is TGCGCCAGCAGTGAGGGTAGCGGTCTTAGCTCCTACGAGCAGTACTTC. This sequence joins TRBV10-1 and TRBJ2-7, with D perhaps matching TRBD2 (6 bases). The CDR3 covers 16 residues. Trimming left V 2 bases short and J 0 bases short, with 14 bases between. Germline assignment: CDR1 WNHNN and CDR2 SYGVQD (reference sequence).

The gene calls are TRBV25-1 and TRBJ1-1, with a tentative D call TRBD1 (5 bases). The germline CDR1 and CDR2 sequences are MGHDK and SYGVNS. V dropped 3 bases and J dropped 7 bases, with 9 bases sitting between them. This CDR3 region has 12 residues. This chain's CDR3 is CASSERGYEAFF. CDR3 coding DNA: TGTGCCAGCAGTGAGCGGGGGTATGAAGCTTTCTTT.

In its sample, this clone was seen a few times. This sequence joins TRBV29-1 and TRBJ2-5; 14 bases line up with TRBD2. From germline, CDR1 is SQVTM and CDR2 ANQGSEA. V lost 0 bases to trimming and J lost 5 bases; unmatched junction nucleotides: 20. The CDR3 has 21 residues. CDR3 protein: CSVEEGGTSGSLLRFYETQYF. The CDR3 nucleotides read TGCAGCGTTGAAGAAGGGGGGACTAGCGGGAGTTTGCTACGATTTTATGAGACCCAGTACTTC.

The chain has TRBV7-9 and TRBJ2-5, with a possible D match to TRBD1 (6 bases). V dropped 2 bases and J dropped 2 bases, with 9 bases sitting between them. The CDR3 loop spans 14 amino acids. Looked up from germline, CDR1 is SEHNR and CDR2 is FQNEAQ (reference sequence). Here the CDR3 reads CASSLRQAQETQYF. The CDR3 nucleotides read TGTGCCAGCAGCTTACGACAGGCACAAGAGACCCAGTACTTC.

CDR3 DNA sequence: TGTGCCAGCAGTGCCGGGACAGGGTTCGTAGATACGCAGTATTTT. Its translation is CASSAGTGFVDTQYF. The rearrangement links TRBV2 to TRBJ2-3, with 9 nucleotides matching TRBD1. Losses at the gene ends were 4 bases for V and 5 bases for J; bases not matched to a gene: 7. CDR1 SNHLY and CDR2 FYNNEI come from the germline V gene. The length of the CDR3 is 15 residues.

The chain joins TRBV2 to TRBJ2-2; the match to TRBD2 covers 9 bases. Looked up from germline, CDR1 is SNHLY and CDR2 is FYNNEI. J gave up 1 base and V 6 bases, and 3 bases lay outside the gene matches. This CDR3 comprises 15 residues. This CDR3 reads CASRQTSGNTGELFF. Written as DNA, the CDR3 is TGTGCCAGCAGACAGACTAGCGGGAACACCGGGGAGCTGTTTTTT.

The genes are TRBV7-9 and TRBJ1-1; D ambiguous. Trimming stripped 4 bases from V and 3 bases from J, with 12 bases between. Germline-derived CDR1 and CDR2 are SEHNR and FQNEAQ (reference sequence). This CDR3 has 14 amino acids. The CDR3 is CASSSSSVDTEAFF. Written as DNA, the CDR3 is TGTGCCAGCAGCTCCTCGTCGGTGGACACTGAAGCTTTCTTT.

CDR3 region: CASRGDEQYF. CDR3 coding DNA: TGCGCCAGCAGGGGAGACGAGCAGTACTTC. The chain links TRBV10-2 to TRBJ2-7, with D maybe TRBD2 (5 bases). Germline CDR1 reads WSHSY; CDR2 reads SAAADI. The CDR3 consists of 10 residues. V was shortened by 6 bases and J by 5 bases, with 5 bases between the two germline ends.

The chain uses TRBV5-6 and TRBJ2-1; 9 positions agree with TRBD1. The germline gives CDR1 SGHDT, CDR2 YYEEEE. The CDR3 has 15 amino acids. V trimming: 3 bases; J trimming: 4 bases; junction bases outside the gene matches: 5. Written as DNA, the CDR3 is TGTGCCAGCAGCTCTCCGGGACAGGGATACAATGAGCAGTTCTTC. This gives the protein CASSSPGQGYNEQFF.

This rearrangement joins TRBV9 to TRBJ2-5, with TRBD1 matching 9 bases. This CDR3 spans 14 amino acids. V dropped 6 bases and J dropped 5; count of bases not matched to a gene: 8. Germline CDR1 is SGDLS and CDR2 is YYNGEE. This chain's CDR3 is CASTRDRAMETQYF. CDR3 nucleotide sequence: TGTGCCAGCACCCGGGACAGGGCCATGGAGACCCAGTACTTC.

This clone was observed once. The CDR3 here is CASSAVRDSSEQFF. The CDR3 DNA reads as TGTGCCAGCAGTGCCGTCCGGGACTCGAGTGAGCAGTTCTTC. The chain is built from TRBV6-1 and TRBJ2-1, with TRBD2 as a possible D gene (6 bases). The germline gives CDR1 MNHNS, CDR2 SASEGT. This CDR3 is 14 amino acids long. Trimming cost V 4 bases and J 9 bases, with 16 bases left between them.

The CDR3 DNA follows: TGTGCCAGCAGCCCCGGACAAGATCTAGCCAAAAACATTCAGTACTTC. It yields the protein CASSPGQDLAKNIQYF. The rearrangement links TRBV7-3 to TRBJ2-4; D is possibly TRBD1 (5 bases). Germline-derived CDR1 and CDR2 are SGHTA and FQGTGA. Trimming took 5 bases from V and 0 from J, leaving 14 bases between them. The CDR3 has 16 residues.

The rearrangement joins TRBV7-9 to TRBJ2-7; 8 positions agree with TRBD2. The CDR3 is 16 residues long. From germline, CDR1 is SEHNR and CDR2 FQNEAQ (reference sequence). The trim removed 5 bases at V and 1 base at J, leaving 10 bases unmatched. CDR3 sequence reads: CASSPGSGRVSYEQYF. The CDR3 DNA is TGTGCCAGCAGCCCGGGGAGCGGGAGAGTTTCCTACGAGCAGTACTTC.